This entry lists 18 T cell receptor beta chains sequenced from one sample in a study of monozygotic twins with inflammatory bowel disease (dated by TCRdb to about 2019). The library relied on 5' RACE. Reads for this sample came from an Illumina HiSeq 2500. TCRdb reprocessed the reads and assigns one entry to each CDR3 protein sequence, leaving out DNA. The sample's table lists a count of over 150,000 distinct CDR3 sequences. 2% to 3% of the sample comes from the top ten. Material: blood. The receptor set was obtained from a human donor with ulcerative colitis or Crohn's disease, or a healthy co-twin of an affected twin (not recorded which).

The CDR3 loop reads CASSLTPRAYEQYF. The V and J genes are TRBV28 and TRBJ2-7; TCRdb picks TRBD1, but there is no DNA to check that call. The germline V gene encodes CDR1 MDHEN and CDR2 SYDVKM. CDR3 length equals 14 residues.

This chain links TRBV20-1 with TRBJ2-1; the D call from TCRdb, TRBD2, cannot be confirmed without DNA. The germline CDR1 and CDR2 sequences are DFQATT and SNEGSKA (reference sequence). The CDR3 contains 16 residues. The CDR3 is CSARDPASGDYNEQFF.

The J gene is TRBJ2-1, the V gene TRBV7-2; the D call from TCRdb, TRBD2, cannot be confirmed without DNA. From germline, CDR1 is SGHTA and CDR2 FQGNSA. The CDR3 extends over 16 amino acids. The CDR3 region is CASSSGLAGVYNEQFF.

This chain joins TRBV6-5 and TRBJ1-6; TCRdb designates TRBD1, a call that cannot be tested without DNA. Germline CDR1 and CDR2: MNHEY and SVGAGI. The CDR3 runs 17 residues. This chain's CDR3 is CASSYSFPQGDSSSLHF.

The chain is built from TRBV7-2 and TRBJ2-1. The CDR3 length is 14 residues. Germline CDR1 and CDR2: SGHTA and FQGNSA. Here the CDR3 reads CASSLDALANEQFF.

J is TRBJ2-3 and V is TRBV7-8; lacking DNA, the TRBD1 call made by TCRdb goes unchecked. The CDR3 runs to 15 residues. The V gene's germline CDR1 is SGHVS and CDR2 FQNEAQ. CDR3 region: CASSLAGTGPTWDYF.

V gene TRBV20-1 combines with J gene TRBJ2-3; the D gene TCRdb calls, TRBD1, cannot be checked with no DNA. CDR3 length equals 19 residues. CDR1 is DFQATT and CDR2 is SNEGSKA in the germline V gene (reference sequence). CDR3 region: CSARRGTPGWSSPTDTQYF.

This chain links TRBV20-1 with TRBJ2-3; with no DNA, the TCRdb D assignment of TRBD1 cannot be verified. The CDR3 consists of 15 residues. The germline V gene has CDR1 DFQATT and CDR2 SNEGSKA (reference sequence). CDR3: CSARDWPGSTDTQYF.

The chain combines TRBV6-1 with TRBJ1-5; absent DNA, TCRdb's TRBD1 call cannot be checked. Germline-derived CDR1 and CDR2 are MNHNS and SASEGT. CDR3 size: 14 residues. The CDR3 loop reads CASSGNRGDQPQHF.

The genes are TRBV19 and TRBJ2-2; there is no DNA to check the TCRdb D call of TRBD1. CDR1 LNHDA and CDR2 SQIVND come from the germline V gene (reference sequence). This CDR3 has 15 amino acids. This CDR3 is CASSPQAGGTGELFF.

The chain employs TRBV5-1 and TRBJ2-7; TCRdb selects TRBD1, and the lack of DNA leaves this call unchecked. Germline values: CDR1 SGHRS, CDR2 YFSETQ. This CDR3 spans 15 amino acids. CDR3: CASSLDLRTAYEQYF.

This chain links TRBV5-1 with TRBJ2-1; no DNA is available, so the TRBD2 call from TCRdb remains unchecked. From germline, CDR1 is SGHRS and CDR2 YFSETQ. This CDR3 region has 20 residues. The CDR3 protein is CASSSIGTSGGFSSYNEQFF.

This chain links TRBV7-9 with TRBJ1-6. CDR3 size: 11 residues. Germline V gives CDR1 SEHNR, CDR2 FQNEAQ (reference sequence). The CDR3 sequence is CASTSGSPLHF.

This chain links TRBV6-2 or TRBV6-3 with TRBJ2-7; TCRdb returns TRBD1, unconfirmable since there is no DNA. This CDR3 has 12 amino acids. Per the germline V gene, CDR1 is MNHEY and CDR2 is SVGEGT. CDR3 region: CASRQLGDEQYF.

The V call is TRBV6-1, the J call TRBJ2-7; the TCRdb D gene call, TRBD2, has no DNA to confirm it. Germline loops: CDR1 MNHNS, CDR2 SASEGT. The CDR3 covers 14 residues. This CDR3 reads CASSAGLAGDEQYF.

This chain joins TRBV12-3 or TRBV12-4 and TRBJ2-5; TCRdb outputs TRBD2, but without DNA this stays unchecked. The CDR3 runs 15 residues. The CDR3 loop reads CASRRTSGGGETQYF.

This chain joins TRBV5-6 and TRBJ2-6; the D call of TRBD2 rests on TCRdb alone, since no DNA is present to check it. The CDR3 spans 18 residues. Germline lookup yields CDR1 SGHDT and CDR2 YYEEEE. The CDR3 here is CASNPFRDFSGGANVLTF.

This chain joins TRBV2 and TRBJ1-6. This CDR3 comprises 12 residues. Germline CDR1 SNHLY, CDR2 FYNNEI. The CDR3 sequence is CASRGYNSPLHF.